This T cell receptor (beta chain) was obtained from a study of glioma-infiltrating T cells after dendritic cell vaccination (dated by TCRdb to the mid-2010s). Looking at the study overall: The cohort comprised around 15 glioblastoma patients from Phase I and II dendritic cell vaccination trials, 9 newly diagnosed and 6 with recurrent disease. Between about 2002 and 2013, the patients were given dendritic cell vaccination pulsed with autologous tumor lysate. The vaccine was prepared from monocyte-derived dendritic cells that were cultured for 6 to 7 days with IL-4 and GM-CSF and then pulsed overnight with autologous tumor lysate. Tumor-infiltrating lymphocyte content was quantified and tumor and blood repertoires were compared in dendritic cell-vaccinated glioblastoma patients by deep sequencing of TCR beta CDR3 regions. Survival after dendritic cell vaccination was correlated with TCR sequencing metrics, including TIL content and tumor-blood repertoire overlap. Patients received three intradermal dendritic cell vaccine injections at biweekly intervals in the arm below the axilla.

Using the immunoSEQ assay, TCRB CDR3 regions were amplified from roughly 1.8 micrograms of genomic DNA, or from all available DNA when less than that was on hand. The multiplex PCR relied on 60 forward primers for TCR V beta segments and 13 reverse primers for J beta segments. Synthetic control templates were spiked into each sample at limiting dilution to estimate reads per starting template. Sequencing produced 87 bp reads on the Illumina HiSeq System. The original pipeline was this. PCR and sequencing errors were removed by merging closely related sequences with a nearest neighbor algorithm. TCR overlap was measured as the percentage of unique tumor TCR beta sequences also present in the same patient's peripheral blood. Entries here come from immuneACCESS through TCRdb and include only in-frame sequences with V and J called. Some clones fail to appear in such tables; in the studies checked, an unresolved V gene covers under half of the shortfall, and the cause of the remainder is unknown. V, J and clone size were drawn from that table, and D and trimming were deduced from the DNA. The sample contains 75,000 to 100,000 clones, roughly three quarters of them found a single time. Almost 6% of the sample is taken by the ten largest.

Selection of patients required sufficient residual fresh-frozen tumor tissue and over two years of available survival data. An isocitrate dehydrogenase mutation was not carried by any of the glioblastoma patients, although molecular status was otherwise variable. PBMC were collected before vaccination, two weeks after the third vaccination, and at tumor progression when it occurred. The Qiagen DNeasy Blood extraction Kit was used for extraction of genomic DNA. This clone came up a few times. The antigen this receptor binds is unknown. The sample holds no much larger clone one base away, and base qualities are not on file. Paper-wide results and their limitations: Longer time to progression and overall survival after dendritic cell vaccination were predicted by higher estimated pretreatment TIL content. The cohort was small and heterogeneous, and full blood and tumor sets were available for few patients, with initial-recurrent tumor pairs available for even fewer patients. The response model built on TCR overlap across three groups was characterized as speculative, with prospective validation still needed. No direct relationship between TCR clonality and survival was found, suggesting a diverse polyclonal response may matter.

The sequence was collected from a human donor with glioblastoma. Sequenced material: blood, taken before dendritic cell vaccination.

The CDR3 reads CASSLPGNEAFF. DNA sequence: TGTGCCAGCAGCTTACCGGGAAATGAAGCTTTCTTT. The V gene is TRBV11-1 and the J gene is TRBJ1-1; confidence is insufficient to name the D gene. As encoded in the germline V gene (reference sequence), CDR1 is SGHAT while CDR2 is FQDESV. Deletion took 2 bases off V and 7 bases off J, with a span of 8 bases between the germline ends. Its CDR3 holds 12 amino acids, cysteine through phenylalanine. Of the read, only the CDR3 DNA is kept; its 36 bases are in frame from base 1.